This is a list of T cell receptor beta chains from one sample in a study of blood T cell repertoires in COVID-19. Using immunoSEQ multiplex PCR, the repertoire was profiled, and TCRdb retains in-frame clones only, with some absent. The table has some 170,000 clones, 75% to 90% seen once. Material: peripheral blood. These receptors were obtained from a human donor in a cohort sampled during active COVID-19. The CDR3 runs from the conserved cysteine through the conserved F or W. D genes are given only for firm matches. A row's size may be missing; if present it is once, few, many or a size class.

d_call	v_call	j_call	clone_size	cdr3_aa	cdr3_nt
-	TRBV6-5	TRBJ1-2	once	CASSYADYGYTF	TGTGCCAGCAGTTACGCGGACTATGGCTACACCTTC
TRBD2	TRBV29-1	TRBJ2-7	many	CSAKAGGPGYEQYF	TGCAGCGCCAAAGCGGGAGGGCCTGGCTACGAGCAGTACTTC
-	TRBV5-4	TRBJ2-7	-	CASSLAGAGASYEQYF	TGTGCCAGCAGCTTGGCCGGGGCAGGGGCGTCCTACGAGCAGTACTTC
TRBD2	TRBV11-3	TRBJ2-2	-	CASSTRTSGNTGELFF	TGTGCCAGCAGCACCAGGACTAGCGGGAACACCGGGGAGCTGTTTTTT
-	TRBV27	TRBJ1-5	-	CASSLYFGDGLPQHF	TGTGCCAGCAGTTTATATTTCGGGGATGGGCTCCCCCAGCATTTT
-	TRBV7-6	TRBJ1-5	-	CASSLARSQPQHF	TGTGCCAGCAGCTTAGCGAGGAGTCAGCCCCAGCATTTT
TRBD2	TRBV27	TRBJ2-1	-	CASSLLSGRVGNEQFF	TGTGCCAGCAGTTTACTGAGCGGGAGGGTAGGCAATGAGCAGTTCTTC
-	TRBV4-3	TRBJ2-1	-	CASSQVGLNGEQFF	TGCGCCAGCAGCCAAGTTGGGCTTAACGGTGAGCAGTTCTTC
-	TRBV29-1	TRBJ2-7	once	CSAGRAGQPYEQYF	TGCAGCGCAGGCCGGGCAGGGCAACCCTACGAGCAGTACTTC
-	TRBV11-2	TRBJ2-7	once	CASSLVRTGSYEQYF	TGTGCCAGCAGCTTAGTCCGAACAGGGAGCTACGAGCAGTACTTC
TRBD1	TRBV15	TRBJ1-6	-	CATSREGTGASPLHF	TGTGCCACCAGCAGAGAGGGGACAGGGGCTTCACCCCTCCACTTT
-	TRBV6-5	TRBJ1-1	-	CASSYDSRLGNTEAFF	TGTGCCAGCAGTTATGACAGCCGATTGGGAAATACTGAAGCTTTCTTT
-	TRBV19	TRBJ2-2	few	CASSIVPANTGELFF	TGTGCCAGTAGTATTGTCCCGGCGAACACCGGGGAGCTGTTTTTT
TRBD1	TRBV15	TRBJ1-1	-	CATSKGQVGPEAFF	TGTGCCACCAGCAAAGGACAGGTAGGCCCTGAAGCTTTCTTT
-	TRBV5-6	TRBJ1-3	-	CASSLNSGATIYF	TGTGCCAGCAGCTTGAATTCGGGAGCCACCATATATTTT
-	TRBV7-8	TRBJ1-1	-	CASRLIPGYTEAFF	TGTGCCAGCAGGCTTATTCCAGGGTACACTGAAGCTTTCTTT
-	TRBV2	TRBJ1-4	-	CASSPQASGAGEKLFF	TGTGCCAGCAGTCCCCAAGCGAGCGGGGCGGGCGAAAAACTGTTTTTT
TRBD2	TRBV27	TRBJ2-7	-	CASSLAGGYEQYF	TGTGCCAGCAGCCTAGCGGGGGGCTATGAGCAGTACTTC
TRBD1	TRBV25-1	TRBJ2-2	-	CASSDFGTGGLFF	TGTGCCAGCAGTGATTTTGGGACAGGGGGACTGTTTTTT
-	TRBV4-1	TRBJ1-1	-	CASSPGRDYTEAFF	TGCGCCAGCAGCCCTGGGAGGGATTACACTGAAGCTTTCTTT
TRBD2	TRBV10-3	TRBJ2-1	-	CAISATSGRLPYNEQFF	TGTGCCATCAGTGCCACTAGCGGGAGGCTTCCCTACAATGAGCAGTTCTTC
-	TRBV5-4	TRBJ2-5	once	CASSLEGPGETQYF	TGTGCCAGCAGCTTGGAAGGGCCAGGGGAGACCCAGTACTTC
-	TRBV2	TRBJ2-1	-	CASSESFGREQFF	TGTGCCAGCAGTGAGAGTTTTGGGCGAGAGCAGTTCTTC
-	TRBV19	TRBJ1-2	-	CASSPRGGGYTF	TGTGCCAGTAGTCCGCGAGGGGGTGGCTACACCTTC
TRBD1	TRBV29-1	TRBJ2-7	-	CSGGDRGEHEQYF	TGCAGCGGTGGGGACAGGGGGGAACACGAGCAGTACTTC
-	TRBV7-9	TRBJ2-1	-	CASSLVLSGDYNEQFF	TGTGCCAGCAGCTTAGTTTTGTCCGGGGACTACAATGAGCAGTTCTTC
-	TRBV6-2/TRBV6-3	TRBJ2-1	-	CASSYRMGGLSYNEQFF	TGTGCCAGCAGTTACAGGATGGGGGGGCTCTCCTACAATGAGCAGTTCTTC
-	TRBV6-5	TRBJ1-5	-	CASYRRAGSNQPQHF	TGTGCCAGCTACCGACGGGCAGGGAGCAATCAGCCCCAGCATTTT
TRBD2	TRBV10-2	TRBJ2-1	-	CASSRTSGADEQFF	TGCGCCAGCAGTCGGACTAGCGGCGCCGATGAGCAGTTCTTC
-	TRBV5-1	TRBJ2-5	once	CASTPLGAGVETQYF	TGCGCCAGCACCCCCTTAGGGGCTGGGGTAGAGACCCAGTACTTC
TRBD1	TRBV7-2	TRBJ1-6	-	CASSLAGQGARNSPLHF	TGTGCCAGCAGCTTAGCGGGACAGGGGGCTCGGAATTCACCCCTCCACTTT
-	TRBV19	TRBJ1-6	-	CASSAAGYNSPLHF	TGTGCCAGTAGTGCAGCAGGGTATAATTCACCCCTCCACTTT
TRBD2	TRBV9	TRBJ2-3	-	CASSVESSGGGPYF	TGTGCCAGCAGCGTAGAAAGTAGCGGGGGGGGTCCGTATTTT
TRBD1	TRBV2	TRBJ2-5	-	CASSEGSPGGRETQYF	TGTGCCAGCAGTGAGGGCTCTCCAGGGGGCAGGGAGACCCAGTACTTC
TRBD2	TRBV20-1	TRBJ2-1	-	CSASVGLAGGQFF	TGCAGTGCTAGTGTTGGACTAGCGGGAGGGCAGTTCTTC
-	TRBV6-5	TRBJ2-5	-	CASESRQEPQETQYF	TGTGCCAGCGAATCCAGACAGGAGCCACAAGAGACCCAGTACTTC
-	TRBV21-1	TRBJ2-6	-	CASSGGGGPGANVLTF	TGTGCCAGCAGCGGAGGTGGGGGCCCTGGGGCCAACGTCCTGACTTTC
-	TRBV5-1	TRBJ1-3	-	CASSFGEFGNTIYF	TGCGCCAGCAGCTTTGGAGAGTTTGGAAACACCATATATTTT
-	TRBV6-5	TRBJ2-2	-	CATNSRYAGELFF	TGTGCCACCAACTCCCGGTATGCCGGGGAGCTGTTTTTT
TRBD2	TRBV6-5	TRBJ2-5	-	CASSSGLAGVETQYF	TGTGCCAGCAGTTCAGGACTAGCGGGAGTCGAGACCCAGTACTTC
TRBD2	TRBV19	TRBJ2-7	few	CASSPGGGSEQYF	TGTGCCAGTAGCCCCGGGGGGGGATCCGAGCAGTACTTC